This TCR beta chain emerged from a study of blood T cells in healthy people across ages. The authors ran a second PCR of about 6 to 11 cycles using a sample-barcoded 5' primer and a J-beta primer mix. Carrying 12 random nucleotides, a template-switch adaptor labeled each individual cDNA molecule. In TCRdb, the 5' RACE reads were re-called with MiXCR into one record per CDR3 protein. The sample consists of 500,000 to 600,000 distinct CDR3 sequences, 25% to 30% of them appearing once. Study-wide points: Donors of long life had a larger count of naive CD4+ cells and greater diversity than aged donors. Estimated diversity that came from one million T cells was considered an underestimate.

A word on this clonotype: What it binds is unknown.

This CDR3 contains 14 residues. V shed 5 bases and J 5 bases; nucleotides not matched to a gene: 4. Germline V gives CDR1 PRHDT, CDR2 FYEKMQ (reference sequence). The receptor was isolated from a woman aged 70 to 79 in good health. Sequencing used blood. The V gene is TRBV13, the J gene TRBJ1-2; TRBD1 matches 11 bases. CDR3 sequence reads: CASSQGQGVYGYTF. The CDR3 DNA reads as TGTGCCAGCAGCCAGGGACAGGGGGTTTATGGCTACACCTTC.